Below, 4 T cell receptor beta chains from the same sample are listed, as sequenced in a study of blood T cell repertoires in COVID-19. Profiled with immunoSEQ multiplex PCR; TCRdb holds only in-frame clones, not every one. Here the sample spans about 90,000 clones, approximately 90% being singletons. The sequenced sample consisted of peripheral blood. These receptors originate from a human donor with active COVID-19. The donor label of this sample is uncertain.

The CDR3 region is CASRSTSGTGLYEQYF. The CDR3 region has the DNA TGTGCAAGTCGCTCCACCTCCGGGACAGGGCTCTACGAGCAGTACTTC. This chain links TRBV12-2 with TRBJ2-7; the table's D call, TRBD1, has no DNA check behind it. TRBV12-2 is a known pseudogene. CDR3 length equals 16 residues.

The sample holds one count of this clone. The rearrangement joins TRBV14 to TRBJ2-7; 9 bases match TRBD2. The trim removed 4 bases at V and 2 bases at J, leaving 6 bases unmatched. CDR3 size: 15 residues. Germline V gives CDR1 SGHDN, CDR2 FVKESK. The CDR3: CASSRAGGPTYEQYF. CDR3 DNA: TGTGCCAGCAGCCGAGCGGGGGGCCCGACCTACGAGCAGTACTTC.

This clone is a singleton in its sample. The chain links TRBV4-1 to TRBJ2-7; 9 positions agree with TRBD2. The CDR3 consists of 14 residues. Germline trimming cut 1 base from V and 7 bases from J; bases unmatched to any gene: 5. Germline CDR1 and CDR2: MGHRA and YSYEKL. The CDR3 nucleotides are TGCGCCAGCAGCCAAGTCGGGACTAGCAAAGAGCAGTACTTC. It is translated as CASSQVGTSKEQYF.

This sequence joins TRBV28 and TRBJ2-7; D not certain. Trimming pared 6 bases from V and 3 bases from J, leaving 9 bases between. This CDR3 spans 12 amino acids. Germline lookup yields CDR1 MDHEN and CDR2 SYDVKM. CDR3 nucleotides: TGTGCCAGCAGCTTCCAGTACTACGAGCAGTACTTC. Encoded protein: CASSFQYYEQYF. Looking up the rest from reference TRBV28 and TRBJ2-7 gives the full variable domain: DVKVTQSSRYLVKRTGEKVFLECVQDMDHENMFWYRQDPGLGLRLIYFSYDVKMKEKGDIPEGYSVSREKKERFSLILESASTNQTSMYLCASSFQYYEQYFGPGTRLTVT.